The rows below give T cell receptor beta chains drawn from one sample of a study of cytomegalovirus exposure and HLA in healthy donors. Produced via immunoSEQ multiplex PCR; TCRdb's table is partial and in-frame only. The sample comprises about 50,000 clones, around 94% of which are singletons, and 1.4% rests with the top ten. Sequencing was carried out using PBMCs. The receptors come from a man younger than 35 in good health and CMV-seronegative. Both conserved end residues are part of each CDR3. Each record gives: J gene, V gene, CDR3 protein.

j_gene: TRBJ2-1
v_gene: TRBV7-8
CDR3aa: CASSLALAGGDEQFF

j_gene: TRBJ2-7
v_gene: TRBV5-4
CDR3aa: CASSLAGLAGAYEQYF

j_gene: TRBJ2-5
v_gene: TRBV9
CDR3aa: CASSASGTGAQETQYF

j_gene: TRBJ1-1
v_gene: TRBV7-9
CDR3aa: CASSLGATEAFF

j_gene: TRBJ2-6
v_gene: TRBV6-4
CDR3aa: CASSDSTSGANVLTF

j_gene: TRBJ2-1
v_gene: TRBV27
CDR3aa: CASSLRLTSNEQFF

j_gene: TRBJ2-3
v_gene: TRBV12-5
CDR3aa: CASGLVLRVTDTQYF

j_gene: TRBJ1-4
v_gene: TRBV30
CDR3aa: CAWDPDGTGSYEKLFF

j_gene: TRBJ2-1
v_gene: TRBV5-6
CDR3aa: CASSPGGTRGFNEQFF

j_gene: TRBJ2-7
v_gene: TRBV7-8
CDR3aa: CASSPRHRVTYEQYF

j_gene: TRBJ2-2
v_gene: TRBV4-3
CDR3aa: CASSHRDPGELFF

j_gene: TRBJ2-1
v_gene: TRBV27
CDR3aa: CASSPMIYLSGYNEQFF

j_gene: TRBJ2-1
v_gene: TRBV6-6
CDR3aa: CASREGVTYNEQFF

j_gene: TRBJ2-7
v_gene: TRBV4-2
CDR3aa: CASSQDLGSPSYEQYF

j_gene: TRBJ2-7
v_gene: TRBV5-1
CDR3aa: CASSLSPSDFVQYF

j_gene: TRBJ2-2
v_gene: TRBV7-6
CDR3aa: CASSLSGLAGTGELFF

j_gene: TRBJ2-7
v_gene: TRBV7-9
CDR3aa: CASREGTSGRPPYEQYF

j_gene: TRBJ2-3
v_gene: TRBV29-1
CDR3aa: CSVEELAGVRDTQYF

j_gene: TRBJ1-1
v_gene: TRBV29-1
CDR3aa: CSAEVQGAFF

j_gene: TRBJ2-1
v_gene: TRBV7-2
CDR3aa: CASRNLAGGSYNEQFF

j_gene: TRBJ1-1
v_gene: TRBV27
CDR3aa: CASSPRVIGDTEAFF

j_gene: TRBJ2-1
v_gene: TRBV5-4
CDR3aa: CASSPTGSYNEQFF

j_gene: TRBJ1-3
v_gene: TRBV28
CDR3aa: CASLDSLSGNTIYF

j_gene: TRBJ2-7
v_gene: TRBV6-5
CDR3aa: CASSYKVLRAIHEQYF

j_gene: TRBJ2-5
v_gene: TRBV27
CDR3aa: CASSLFAGVRETQYF

j_gene: TRBJ1-1
v_gene: TRBV21-1
CDR3aa: CASSKGDGPEAFF

j_gene: TRBJ2-3
v_gene: TRBV5-1
CDR3aa: CASSLGLGGRLRDTQYF

j_gene: TRBJ2-1
v_gene: TRBV7-6
CDR3aa: CASSTRSGVRNEQFF

j_gene: TRBJ1-5
v_gene: TRBV5-1
CDR3aa: CASSLGDKSQPQHF

j_gene: TRBJ2-2
v_gene: TRBV10-3
CDR3aa: CAISANPSSSGELFF

j_gene: TRBJ2-3
v_gene: TRBV19
CDR3aa: CASSTREDTQYF

j_gene: TRBJ2-6
v_gene: TRBV4-1
CDR3aa: CASSRQTGEVLTF

j_gene: TRBJ1-5
v_gene: TRBV19
CDR3aa: CASSIPRDSQPQHF

j_gene: TRBJ2-7
v_gene: TRBV18
CDR3aa: CASSPVWSLYEQYF

j_gene: TRBJ2-1
v_gene: TRBV7-9
CDR3aa: CASSSPGQGRSEQFF

j_gene: TRBJ2-1
v_gene: TRBV30
CDR3aa: CAWSVPWLYNEQFF

j_gene: TRBJ1-2
v_gene: TRBV28
CDR3aa: CASSLGDRGHGYTF

j_gene: TRBJ2-7
v_gene: TRBV7-2
CDR3aa: CASSSTGQVYEQYF

j_gene: TRBJ2-7
v_gene: TRBV27
CDR3aa: CASSHLPGQGAYEQYF

j_gene: TRBJ2-4
v_gene: TRBV5-4
CDR3aa: CASSQRDRLAKNIQYF

j_gene: TRBJ2-7
v_gene: TRBV27
CDR3aa: CASRDRYEQYF

j_gene: TRBJ2-1
v_gene: TRBV7-7
CDR3aa: CASSLGAGGHNEQFF

j_gene: TRBJ2-7
v_gene: TRBV7-2
CDR3aa: CASSLVTSGTYEQYF

j_gene: TRBJ2-3
v_gene: TRBV6-5
CDR3aa: CASSPRTEADTQYF

j_gene: TRBJ2-7
v_gene: TRBV21-1
CDR3aa: CASSNRTCGRSYEQYF

j_gene: TRBJ2-2
v_gene: TRBV6-5
CDR3aa: CASSYGGQLNTGELFF

j_gene: TRBJ1-2
v_gene: TRBV2
CDR3aa: CASSEAGVGRNYGYTF

j_gene: TRBJ1-1
v_gene: TRBV27
CDR3aa: CASSLVGEFEAFF

j_gene: TRBJ2-7
v_gene: TRBV19
CDR3aa: CASRGTGSYEQYF

j_gene: TRBJ1-4
v_gene: TRBV7-9
CDR3aa: CASSLGQGGEKLFF